This record covers a single T cell receptor beta chain. What antigen it recognizes has not been identified. The read ends 3 residues shy of where the CDR3 ends; the end is completed using the germline J gene. The time point label here, explained by the study, means: blood sample drawn before combined kidney and bone marrow transplant. Unstimulated Tregs (CD4+CD25+CD127-), CD4+ non-Tregs (CD4+CD25-), CD4 and CD8 cells were FACS-sorted from thawed PBMCs. The patients were several recipients of combined kidney and bone marrow transplants from the ITN036ST trial, and samples were available only from these trial subjects. Healthy control blood was processed to PBMCs by Ficoll density gradient and cryopreserved, and patient PBMCs were collected before and after transplant. The data originate from a study of Tregs in tolerant kidney transplant recipients (dated by TCRdb to between 2017 and 2020). At the level of the whole study: Transplants used related donors with nonmyeloablative bone marrow transplantation; mixed chimerism was transient in the human trials. The study applied TCRbeta sequencing to find donor-specific regulatory T cells before combined kidney and bone marrow transplantation and then followed those same cells after transplant.

For TCRbeta CDR3 sequencing, genomic DNA was extracted from sorted cells using the QIAGEN DNeasy Blood and Tissue Kit. High-throughput TCRbeta CDR3 sequencing, including PCR amplification with bias correction and internal controls, was performed commercially through immunoSEQ. In the source study's methods: Unique productive TCRbeta sequences were defined by CDR3 nucleotide sequence when primers matched and otherwise by CDR3 amino acid sequence together with Vbeta and Jbeta genes. To correct sorting error, sequences shared between sorted populations at a frequency ratio of 2:1 or less were removed; the rest were assigned to the higher population. A sequence counted as donor-reactive if, in CFSE-low cells, the sequence had a frequency of at least 0.01% and was expanded at least 5-fold compared with unstimulated cells. Repertoire divergence was quantified by Jensen-Shannon divergence using the top 100 TCRbeta sequences ranked by frequency. For samples with multiple sequencing runs, sorting error was corrected in each run separately before the runs were combined. TCRdb re-hosts the immuneACCESS table, in-frame sequences only. Its copies lack some clones; in the studies checked, an unresolved V gene accounts for under half of them, and the cause for the rest is not known. V and J calls and clone size are copied from that table; D and trimming were computed from the DNA. This sample's records show about 30,000 clones. The top ten constitute approximately 15% of the sample.

Overall results and qualifications from the work: Expanding Tregs with activated donor B cells appeared to identify the most biologically relevant and donor-specific TCRbeta repertoire. Donor-specific Treg expansion exceeded global Treg expansion in tolerant patients, suggesting antigen-driven rather than nonspecific expansion. For some patients the PCR primers changed over time, which made it impossible to compare the samples from those patients at the nucleotide level. Although technical replication error seemed to be minimal, the question of biological reproducibility was not addressed directly. The study was constrained by small patient numbers, and validation of the findings is required in larger populations and under other immunosuppression protocols.

The cysteine opens and the phenylalanine closes a CDR3 of 18 amino acids. The DNA has 45 bases, all within the CDR3, and is read from base 1. CDR1 and CDR2 are drawn from the germline V gene (reference sequence): DFQATT, SNEGSKA. V lost 0 bases and J lost 0 bases, and the count of bases not matched to a germline gene is 10. The specimen comprised CD8+ T cells from blood, sampled before the transplant. The source of this sequence is a human donor who received a combined kidney and bone marrow transplant. Recombination connected TRBV20-1 to TRBJ2-2, with 7 bases in between that match TRBD2. The CDR3 region: CSARDRSSGAANTGELFF. The CDR3 DNA, read in part, is TGCAGTGCTAGAGATCGGTCTAGCGGAGCCGCGAACACCGGGGAG.